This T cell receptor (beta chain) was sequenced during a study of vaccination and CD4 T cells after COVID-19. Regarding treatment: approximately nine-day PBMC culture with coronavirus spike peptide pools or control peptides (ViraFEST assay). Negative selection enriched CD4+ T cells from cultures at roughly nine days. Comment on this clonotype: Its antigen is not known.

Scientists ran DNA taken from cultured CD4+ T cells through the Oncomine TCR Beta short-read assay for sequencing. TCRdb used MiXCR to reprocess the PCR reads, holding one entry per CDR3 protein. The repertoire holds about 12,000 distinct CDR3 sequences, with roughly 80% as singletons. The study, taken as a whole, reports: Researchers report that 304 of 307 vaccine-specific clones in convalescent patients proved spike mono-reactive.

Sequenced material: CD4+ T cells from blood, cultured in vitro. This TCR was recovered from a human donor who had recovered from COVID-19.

In nucleotides, the CDR3 is TGTGCCACCAGCAGAGGGACAGGGAGTGGTCAGCCCCAGCATTTT. Translating gives CATSRGTGSGQPQHF. The chain combines TRBV15 with TRBJ1-5, with 8 bases matching TRBD1. V dropped 1 base and J dropped 6; count of bases not matched to a gene: 5. The CDR3 totals 15 residues. The germline V gene has CDR1 LNHNV and CDR2 YYDKDF (reference sequence).